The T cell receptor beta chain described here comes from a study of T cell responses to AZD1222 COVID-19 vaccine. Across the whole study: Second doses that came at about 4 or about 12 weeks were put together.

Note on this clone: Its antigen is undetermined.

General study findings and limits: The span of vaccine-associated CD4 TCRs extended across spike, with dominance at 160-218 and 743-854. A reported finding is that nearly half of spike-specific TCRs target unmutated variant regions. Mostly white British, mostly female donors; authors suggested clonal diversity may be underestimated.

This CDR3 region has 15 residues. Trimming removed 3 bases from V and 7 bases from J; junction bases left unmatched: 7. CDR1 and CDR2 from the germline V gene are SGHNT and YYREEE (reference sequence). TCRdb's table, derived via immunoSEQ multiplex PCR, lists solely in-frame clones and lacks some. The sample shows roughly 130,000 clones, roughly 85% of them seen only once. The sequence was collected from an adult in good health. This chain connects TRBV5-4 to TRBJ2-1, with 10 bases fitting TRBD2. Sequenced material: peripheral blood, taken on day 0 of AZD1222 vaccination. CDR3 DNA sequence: TGTGCCAGCAGCTCCCAGCGGGAGGGCCTGAATGAGCAGTTCTTC. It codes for CASSSQREGLNEQFF.